These 16 T cell receptor beta chains originate from one sample sequenced in a study of T cell changes during pregnancy in multiple sclerosis. Only in-frame clones appear in the TCRdb table, and some are missing; sequencing was by immunoSEQ multiplex PCR. The sample carries roughly 64,000 clones, 96% recorded once. This sample comprised CD8+ T cells from peripheral blood mononuclear cells, obtained after pregnancy. The receptors shown here come from a female donor with multiple sclerosis, enrolled in a pregnancy study.

The CDR3 DNA reads TGTGCCAGCAGCTTCAGGGGGGAGACCCAGTACTTC. It specifies CASSFRGETQYF. This chain joins TRBV5-4 and TRBJ2-5, with 7 bases aligning to TRBD1. The V and J ends lost 2 bases and 5 bases, in that order; junction bases with no gene match: 0. There are 12 residues in the CDR3. Germline V CDR1 and CDR2: SGHNT, YYREEE (reference sequence). Variable domain in full (rest from reference TRBV5-4 and TRBJ2-5): ETGVTQSPTHLIKTRGQQVTLRCSSQSGHNTVSWYQQALGQGPQFIFQYYREEENGRGNFPPRFSGLQFPNYSSELNVNALELDDSALYLCASSFRGETQYFGPGTRLLVL.

The V and J genes are TRBV5-5 and TRBJ2-7; D uncertain. This CDR3 has 14 amino acids. V lost 0 bases to trimming and J lost 3 bases, with 10 bases between them. Germline values: CDR1 SGHKS, CDR2 YYEKEE (reference sequence). The CDR3 region is CASSLAGADYEQYF. In nucleotides, the CDR3 is TGTGCCAGCAGCTTGGCAGGCGCAGACTACGAGCAGTACTTC.

The chain uses TRBV28 and TRBJ2-7; 7 nucleotides agree with TRBD2. Looked up from germline, CDR1 is MDHEN and CDR2 is SYDVKM. The CDR3 is made up of 17 amino acids. J gave up 0 bases and V 4 bases, and 12 bases lay outside the gene matches. In DNA, the CDR3 is TGTGCCAGCAGTTCCCATCTAGGTAGCGGGCCCTCCTACGAGCAGTACTTC. Translating gives CASSSHLGSGPSYEQYF.

The rearrangement uses TRBV11-3 and TRBJ2-1; D gene uncertain. Germline V gene sequence: CDR1 SGHNT, CDR2 YENEEA. The CDR3 extends over 12 amino acids. The V gene lost 5 bases and the J gene lost 8 bases, with 10 bases spanning the gap. This chain's CDR3 is CASSPTNHEQFF. The CDR3, as DNA: TGTGCCAGCAGCCCTACGAACCATGAGCAGTTCTTC.

The rearrangement links TRBV5-5 to TRBJ2-7; perhaps TRBD2 as D (6 bases). Germline V lookup: CDR1 SGHKS, CDR2 YYEKEE (reference sequence). CDR3 length: 16 amino acids. Trimming took 4 bases from V and 0 from J, leaving 17 bases between them. The CDR3 DNA sequence: TGTGCCAGCAGCCTCGGCTGGGACTCCTACTCCTACGAGCAGTACTTC. This gives the protein CASSLGWDSYSYEQYF.

This chain links TRBV5-8 with TRBJ2-7, with 9 bases identical to TRBD1. CDR1 and CDR2 (germline): SGHTS, YDEGEE. J lost 6 bases, V lost 2 bases, and 6 bases had no gene match. The CDR3 totals 14 residues. The CDR3 sequence is CASSFEGQGAEQYF. The CDR3 DNA follows: TGTGCCAGCAGCTTTGAGGGACAGGGTGCCGAGCAGTACTTC.

The rearrangement joins TRBV29-1 to TRBJ2-5; 9 nucleotides align to TRBD1. The V and J ends lost 7 bases and 0 bases, in that order; junction bases with no gene match: 6. The CDR3 is 14 amino acids. The germline gives CDR1 SQVTM, CDR2 ANQGSEA. CDR3 region: CSAQDRGNQETQYF. The CDR3 DNA follows: TGCAGCGCCCAGGACAGGGGAAACCAAGAGACCCAGTACTTC.

This chain links TRBV5-4 with TRBJ2-5, with TRBD1 matching over 7 bases. The germline gives CDR1 SGHNT, CDR2 YYREEE (reference sequence). J was trimmed by 1 base and V by 3 bases; bases with no gene match: 3. The CDR3 runs 14 residues. As DNA, the CDR3 is TGTGCCAGCAGCTCGACAGGGTTCCAAGAGACCCAGTACTTC. It specifies CASSSTGFQETQYF.

The rearrangement joins TRBV28 to TRBJ2-5, with 7 nucleotides matching TRBD2. V dropped 1 base and J dropped 0; count of bases not matched to a gene: 8. The CDR3 has 17 residues. In germline, CDR1 is MDHEN, CDR2 SYDVKM. In nucleotides, the CDR3 is TGTGCCAGCAGTTTATATCAGGGTAGCGGGTACCAAGAGACCCAGTACTTC. Translated, it gives CASSLYQGSGYQETQYF. The whole variable domain, filled in from reference TRBV28 and TRBJ2-5, reads DVKVTQSSRYLVKRTGEKVFLECVQDMDHENMFWYRQDPGLGLRLIYFSYDVKMKEKGDIPEGYSVSREKKERFSLILESASTNQTSMYLCASSLYQGSGYQETQYFGPGTRLLVL.

The chain recombines TRBV9 with TRBJ2-3, with 9 bases matching TRBD1. The CDR3 totals 16 residues. Germline V gene sequence: CDR1 SGDLS, CDR2 YYNGEE. V dropped 6 bases and J dropped 6; count of bases not matched to a gene: 14. This CDR3 reads CASTASRDRVMDTQYF. DNA of the CDR3: TGTGCCAGCACCGCGAGCCGGGACAGGGTAATGGATACGCAGTATTTT.

The chain has TRBV19 and TRBJ1-1; possible D gene TRBD1, 6 bases. Germline CDR1 reads LNHDA; CDR2 reads SQIVND (reference sequence). V lost 6 bases and J 4 bases, leaving 15 bases between the germline ends. CDR3 length equals 14 residues. The CDR3 loop is CASSVNRESTEAFF. The CDR3 region has the DNA TGTGCCAGTAGCGTGAACAGGGAGAGCACTGAAGCTTTCTTT.

V is TRBV27 and J is TRBJ1-5, with D tentatively TRBD1 (6 bases). Per germline, CDR1 MNHEY and CDR2 SMNVEV (reference sequence). The CDR3 consists of 14 residues. Trimming took 2 bases from V and 3 from J, leaving 8 bases between them. CDR3 residues: CASSLAGVNQPQHF. The DNA of the CDR3 is TGTGCCAGCAGTTTAGCAGGGGTCAATCAGCCCCAGCATTTT.

The chain has TRBV5-8 and TRBJ2-1; the match to TRBD2 covers 15 bases. The CDR3 is made up of 15 amino acids. The J segment lost 8 bases and the V segment lost 0 bases, leaving 0 bases of the junction unmatched. Germline loops: CDR1 SGHTS, CDR2 YDEGEE. The CDR3 DNA sequence: TGTGCCAGCAGCTTGGGGACTAGCGGGAGGGATGAGCAGTTCTTC. This translates into CASSLGTSGRDEQFF.

The J gene is TRBJ2-3, the V gene TRBV9; TRBD2 matches 7 bases. CDR1 and CDR2 from the germline V gene are SGDLS and YYNGEE. There are 15 residues in the CDR3. V gave up 0 bases and J gave up 2 bases; unmatched junction bases: 3. The CDR3 sequence: CASSVGGRATDTQYF. The CDR3 DNA reads TGTGCCAGCAGCGTAGGAGGGAGGGCCACAGATACGCAGTATTTT. The variable domain in full, with the rest retrieved from reference TRBV9 and TRBJ2-3, is DSGVTQTPKHLITATGQRVTLRCSPRSGDLSVYWYQQSLDQGLQFLIQYYNGEERAKGNILERFSAQQFPDLHSELNLSSLELGDSALYFCASSVGGRATDTQYFGPGTRLTVL.

The V and J genes are TRBV27 and TRBJ1-1, with D possibly matching TRBD1 (5 bases). V lost 2 bases, J lost 8 bases, and 18 bases lay in between. In germline, CDR1 is MNHEY, CDR2 SMNVEV (reference sequence). This CDR3 has 15 residues. The CDR3 loop reads CASSLRGAGVFEAFF. The CDR3 DNA follows: TGTGCCAGCAGTTTAAGGGGAGCGGGTGTCTTCGAAGCTTTCTTT.

The CDR3 nucleotides are TGTGCCATCAGGGAGGCTCTAGCGTACTACAATGAGCAGTTCTTC. Amino acids: CAIREALAYYNEQFF. The chain recombines TRBV28 with TRBJ2-1; the D gene is possibly TRBD2 (6 bases). The germline V gene has CDR1 MDHEN and CDR2 SYDVKM. Trimming removed 10 bases from V and 3 bases from J, with 19 bases in between. The CDR3 spans 15 residues.